This T cell receptor beta chain was sequenced during a study of blood T cell repertoires in COVID-19. Turning to the study itself: COVID-19 samples collected from the United States, Italy and Spain covered acute and convalescent phases. Sources were T cells, B-cell-depleted T cells, or PBMCs; the material itself was cDNA or gDNA.

The CDR3 is 15 amino acids. CDR1 is SGHRS, CDR2 YFSETQ, per germline. Trimming removed 0 bases from V and 2 bases from J, with 11 bases in between. Original processing methods: Estimated nucleated cell counts came from reference gene primer amplification. This table comes from immunoSEQ multiplex PCR, and its TCRdb copy is limited to in-frame clones, with some not included. V and J calls and clone size are those listed in that table; D and trimming were worked out from the DNA. The sample has around 230,000 clones, approximately 83% seen once; the top ten hold 27%. This TCR derives from a man between 40 and 49 years old with acute or convalescent COVID-19. The sample was peripheral blood. The chain uses TRBV5-1 and TRBJ2-5; D unclear. The DNA for the CDR3 is TGCGCCAGCAGCTTGGATAGCCCGCGGCAAGAGACCCAGTACTTC. Its protein is CASSLDSPRQETQYF.